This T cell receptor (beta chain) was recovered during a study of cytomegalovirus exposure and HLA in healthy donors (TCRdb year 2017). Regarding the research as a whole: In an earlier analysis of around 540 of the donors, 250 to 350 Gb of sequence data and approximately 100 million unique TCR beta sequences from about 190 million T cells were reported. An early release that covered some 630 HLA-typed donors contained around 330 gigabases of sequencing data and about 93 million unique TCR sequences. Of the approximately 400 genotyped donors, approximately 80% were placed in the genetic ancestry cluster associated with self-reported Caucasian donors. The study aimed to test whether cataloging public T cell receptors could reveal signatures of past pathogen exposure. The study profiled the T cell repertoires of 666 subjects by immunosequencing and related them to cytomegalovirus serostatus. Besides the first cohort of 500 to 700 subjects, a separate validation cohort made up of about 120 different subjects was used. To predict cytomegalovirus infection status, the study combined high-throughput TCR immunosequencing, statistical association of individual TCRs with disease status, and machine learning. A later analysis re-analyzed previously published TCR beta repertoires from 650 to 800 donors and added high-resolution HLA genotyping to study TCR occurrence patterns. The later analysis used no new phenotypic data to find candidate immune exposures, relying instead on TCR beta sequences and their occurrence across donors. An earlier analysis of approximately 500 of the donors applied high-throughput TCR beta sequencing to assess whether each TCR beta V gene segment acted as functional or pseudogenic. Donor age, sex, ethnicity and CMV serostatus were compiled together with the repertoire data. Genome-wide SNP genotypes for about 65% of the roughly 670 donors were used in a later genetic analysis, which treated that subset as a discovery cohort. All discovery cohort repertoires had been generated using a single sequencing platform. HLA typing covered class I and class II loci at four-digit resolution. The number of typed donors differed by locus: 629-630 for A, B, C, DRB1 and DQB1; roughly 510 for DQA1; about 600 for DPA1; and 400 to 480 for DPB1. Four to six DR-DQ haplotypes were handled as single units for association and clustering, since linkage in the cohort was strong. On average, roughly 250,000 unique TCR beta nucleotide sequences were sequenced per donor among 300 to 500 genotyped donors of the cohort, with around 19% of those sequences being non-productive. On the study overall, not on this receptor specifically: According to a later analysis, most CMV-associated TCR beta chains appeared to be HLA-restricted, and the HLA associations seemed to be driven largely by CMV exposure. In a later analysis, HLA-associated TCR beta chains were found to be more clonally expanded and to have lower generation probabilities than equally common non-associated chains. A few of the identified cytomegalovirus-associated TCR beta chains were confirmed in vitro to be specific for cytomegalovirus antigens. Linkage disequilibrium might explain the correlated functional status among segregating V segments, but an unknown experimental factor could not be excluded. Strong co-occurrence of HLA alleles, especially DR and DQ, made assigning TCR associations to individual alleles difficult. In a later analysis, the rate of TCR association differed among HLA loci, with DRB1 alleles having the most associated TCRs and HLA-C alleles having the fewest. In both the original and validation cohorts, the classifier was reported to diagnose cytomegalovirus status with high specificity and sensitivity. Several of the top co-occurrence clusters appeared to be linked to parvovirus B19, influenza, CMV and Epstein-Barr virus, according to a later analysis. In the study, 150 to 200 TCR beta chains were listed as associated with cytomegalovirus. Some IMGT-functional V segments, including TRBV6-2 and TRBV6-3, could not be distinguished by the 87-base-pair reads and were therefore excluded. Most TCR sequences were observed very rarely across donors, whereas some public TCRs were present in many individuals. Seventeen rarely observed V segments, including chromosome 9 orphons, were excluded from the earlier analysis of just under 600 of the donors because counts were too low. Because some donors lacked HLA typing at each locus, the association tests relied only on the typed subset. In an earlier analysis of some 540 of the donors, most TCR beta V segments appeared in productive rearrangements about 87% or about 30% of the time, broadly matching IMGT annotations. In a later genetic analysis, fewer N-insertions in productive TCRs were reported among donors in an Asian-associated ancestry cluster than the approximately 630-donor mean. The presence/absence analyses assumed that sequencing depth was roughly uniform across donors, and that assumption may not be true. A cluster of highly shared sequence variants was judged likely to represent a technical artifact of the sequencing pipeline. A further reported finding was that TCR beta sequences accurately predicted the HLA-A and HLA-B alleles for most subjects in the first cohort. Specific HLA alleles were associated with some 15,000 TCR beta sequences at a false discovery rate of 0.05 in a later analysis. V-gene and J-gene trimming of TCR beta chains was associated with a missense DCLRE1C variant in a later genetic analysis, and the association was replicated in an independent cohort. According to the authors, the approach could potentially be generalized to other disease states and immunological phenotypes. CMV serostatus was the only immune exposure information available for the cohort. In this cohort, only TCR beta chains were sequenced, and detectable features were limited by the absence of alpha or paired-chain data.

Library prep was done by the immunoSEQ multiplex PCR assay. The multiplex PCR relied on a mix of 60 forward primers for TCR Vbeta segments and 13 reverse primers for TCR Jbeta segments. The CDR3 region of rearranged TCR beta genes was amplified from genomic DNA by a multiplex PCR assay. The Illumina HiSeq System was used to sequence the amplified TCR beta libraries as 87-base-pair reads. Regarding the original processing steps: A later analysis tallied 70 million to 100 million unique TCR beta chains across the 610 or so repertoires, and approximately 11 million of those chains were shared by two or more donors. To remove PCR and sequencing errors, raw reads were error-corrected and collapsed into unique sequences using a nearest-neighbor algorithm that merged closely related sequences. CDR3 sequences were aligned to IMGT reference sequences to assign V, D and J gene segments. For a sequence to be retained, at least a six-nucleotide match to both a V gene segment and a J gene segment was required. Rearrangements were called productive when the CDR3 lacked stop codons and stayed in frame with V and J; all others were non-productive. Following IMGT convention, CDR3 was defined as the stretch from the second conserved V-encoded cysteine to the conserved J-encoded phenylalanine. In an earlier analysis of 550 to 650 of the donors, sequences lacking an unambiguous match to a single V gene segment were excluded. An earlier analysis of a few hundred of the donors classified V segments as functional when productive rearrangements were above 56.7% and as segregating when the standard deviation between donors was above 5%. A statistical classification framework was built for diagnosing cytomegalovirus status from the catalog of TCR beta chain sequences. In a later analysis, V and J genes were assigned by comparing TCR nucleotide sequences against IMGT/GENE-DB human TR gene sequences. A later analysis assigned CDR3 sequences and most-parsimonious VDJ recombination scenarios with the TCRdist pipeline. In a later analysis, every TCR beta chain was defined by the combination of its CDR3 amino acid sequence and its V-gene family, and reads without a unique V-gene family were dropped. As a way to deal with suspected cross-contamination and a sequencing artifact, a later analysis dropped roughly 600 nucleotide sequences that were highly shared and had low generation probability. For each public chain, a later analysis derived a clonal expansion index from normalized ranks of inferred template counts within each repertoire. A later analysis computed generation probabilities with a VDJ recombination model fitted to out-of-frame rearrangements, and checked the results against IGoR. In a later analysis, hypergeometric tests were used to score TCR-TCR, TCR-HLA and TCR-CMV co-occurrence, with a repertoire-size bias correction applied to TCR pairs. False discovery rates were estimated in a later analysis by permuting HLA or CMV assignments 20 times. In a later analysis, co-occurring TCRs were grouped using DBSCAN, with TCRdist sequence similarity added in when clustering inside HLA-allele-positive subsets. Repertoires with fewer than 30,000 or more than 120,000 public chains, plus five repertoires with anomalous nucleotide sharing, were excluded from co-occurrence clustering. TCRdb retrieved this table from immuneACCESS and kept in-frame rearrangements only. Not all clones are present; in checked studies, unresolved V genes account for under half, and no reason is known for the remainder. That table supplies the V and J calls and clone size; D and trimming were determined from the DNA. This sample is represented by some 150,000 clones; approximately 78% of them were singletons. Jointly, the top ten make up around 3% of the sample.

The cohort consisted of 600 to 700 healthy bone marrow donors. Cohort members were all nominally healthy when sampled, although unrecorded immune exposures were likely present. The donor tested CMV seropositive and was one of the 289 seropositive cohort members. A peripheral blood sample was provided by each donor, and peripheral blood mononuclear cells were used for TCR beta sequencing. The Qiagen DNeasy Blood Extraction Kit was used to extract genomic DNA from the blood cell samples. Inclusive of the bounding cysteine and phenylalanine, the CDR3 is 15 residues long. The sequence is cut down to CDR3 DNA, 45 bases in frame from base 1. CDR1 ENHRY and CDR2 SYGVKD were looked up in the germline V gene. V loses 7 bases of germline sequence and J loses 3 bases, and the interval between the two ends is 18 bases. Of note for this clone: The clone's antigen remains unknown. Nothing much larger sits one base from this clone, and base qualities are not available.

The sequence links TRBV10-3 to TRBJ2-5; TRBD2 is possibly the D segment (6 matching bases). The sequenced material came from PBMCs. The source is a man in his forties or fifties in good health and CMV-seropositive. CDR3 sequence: CAIMRGLGTKETQYF. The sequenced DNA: TGTGCCATCATGCGGGGATTAGGGACCAAAGAGACCCAGTACTTC.